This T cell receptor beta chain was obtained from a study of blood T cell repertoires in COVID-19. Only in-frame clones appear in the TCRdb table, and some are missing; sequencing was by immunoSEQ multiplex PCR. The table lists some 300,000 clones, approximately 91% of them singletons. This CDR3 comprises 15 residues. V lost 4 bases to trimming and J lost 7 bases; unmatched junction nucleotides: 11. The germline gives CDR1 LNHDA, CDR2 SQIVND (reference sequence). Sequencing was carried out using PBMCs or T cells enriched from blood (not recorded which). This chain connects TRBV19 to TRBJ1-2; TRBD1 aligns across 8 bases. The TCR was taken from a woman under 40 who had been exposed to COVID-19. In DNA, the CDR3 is TGTGCCAGTAGTACCCTGGAGACAGGGGTTCGTGGCTACACCTTC. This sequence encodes CASSTLETGVRGYTF.